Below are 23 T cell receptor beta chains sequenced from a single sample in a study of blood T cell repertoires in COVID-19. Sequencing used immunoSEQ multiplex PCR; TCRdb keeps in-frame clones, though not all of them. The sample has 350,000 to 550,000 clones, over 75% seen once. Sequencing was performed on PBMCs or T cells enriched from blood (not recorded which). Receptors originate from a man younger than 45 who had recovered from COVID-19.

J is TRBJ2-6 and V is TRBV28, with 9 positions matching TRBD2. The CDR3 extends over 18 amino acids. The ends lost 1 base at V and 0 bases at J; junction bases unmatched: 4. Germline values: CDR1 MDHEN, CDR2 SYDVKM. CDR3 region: CASSLLREGPSGANVLTF. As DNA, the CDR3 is TGTGCCAGCAGTTTATTGCGGGAGGGCCCCTCTGGGGCCAACGTCCTGACTTTC.

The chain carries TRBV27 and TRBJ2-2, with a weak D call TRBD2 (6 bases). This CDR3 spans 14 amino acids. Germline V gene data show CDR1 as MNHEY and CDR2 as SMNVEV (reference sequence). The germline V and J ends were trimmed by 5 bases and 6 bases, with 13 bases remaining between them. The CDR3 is CASSERRGPGELFF. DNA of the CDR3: TGTGCCAGCAGTGAGCGGAGGGGACCCGGGGAGCTGTTTTTT.

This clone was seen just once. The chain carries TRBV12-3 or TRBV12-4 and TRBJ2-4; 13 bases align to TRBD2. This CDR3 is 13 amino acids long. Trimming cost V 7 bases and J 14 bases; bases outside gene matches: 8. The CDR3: CASNLGLAGVEYF. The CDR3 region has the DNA TGTGCCAGCAACCTAGGACTAGCGGGGGTCGAGTACTTC.

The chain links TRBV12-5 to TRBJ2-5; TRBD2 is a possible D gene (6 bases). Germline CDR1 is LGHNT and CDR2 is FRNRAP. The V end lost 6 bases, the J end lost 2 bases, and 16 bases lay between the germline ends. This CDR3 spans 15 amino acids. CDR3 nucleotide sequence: TGTGCTAGTGGGACGACGGAGCGGGTGCAAGAGACCCAGTACTTC. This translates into CASGTTERVQETQYF.

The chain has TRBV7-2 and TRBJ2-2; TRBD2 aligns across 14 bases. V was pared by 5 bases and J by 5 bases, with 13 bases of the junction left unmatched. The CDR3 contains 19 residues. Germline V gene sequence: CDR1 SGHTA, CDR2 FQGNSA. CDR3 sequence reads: CASSPDRGLAGVRTGELFF. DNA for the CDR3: TGTGCCAGCAGCCCGGACAGGGGACTAGCGGGAGTGCGGACCGGGGAGCTGTTTTTT. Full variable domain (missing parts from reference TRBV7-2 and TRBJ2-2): GAGVSQSPSNKVTEKGKDVELRCDPISGHTALYWYRQSLGQGLEFLIYFQGNSAPDKSGLPSDRFSAERTGGSVSTLTIQRTQQEDSAVYLCASSPDRGLAGVRTGELFFGEGSRLTVL.

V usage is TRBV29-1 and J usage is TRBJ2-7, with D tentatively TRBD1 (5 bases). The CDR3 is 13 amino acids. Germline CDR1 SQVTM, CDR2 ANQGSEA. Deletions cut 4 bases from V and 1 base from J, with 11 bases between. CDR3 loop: CSVVRQGSYEQYF. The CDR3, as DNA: TGCAGCGTTGTAAGGCAGGGATCCTACGAGCAGTACTTC.

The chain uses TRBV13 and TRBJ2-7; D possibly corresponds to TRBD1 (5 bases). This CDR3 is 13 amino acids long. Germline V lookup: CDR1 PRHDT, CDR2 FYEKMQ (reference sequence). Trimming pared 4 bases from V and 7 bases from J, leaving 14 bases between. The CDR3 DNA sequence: TGTGCCAGCAGCTATCCGACAGCCCCAGAGCAGTACTTC. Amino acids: CASSYPTAPEQYF. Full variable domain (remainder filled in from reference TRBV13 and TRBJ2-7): AAGVIQSPRHLIKEKRETATLKCYPIPRHDTVYWYQQGPGQDPQFLISFYEKMQSDKGSIPDRFSAQQFSDYHSELNMSSLELGDSALYFCASSYPTAPEQYFGPGTRLTVT.

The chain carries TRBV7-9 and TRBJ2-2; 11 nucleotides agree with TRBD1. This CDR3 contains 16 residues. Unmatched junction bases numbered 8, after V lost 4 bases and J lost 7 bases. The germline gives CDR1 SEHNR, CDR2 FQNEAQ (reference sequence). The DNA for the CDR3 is TGTGCCAGCAGCTCCTGGACAGGGGGCGGTATCGGGGAGCTGTTTTTT. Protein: CASSSWTGGGIGELFF. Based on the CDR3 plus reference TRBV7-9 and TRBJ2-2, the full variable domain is DTGVSQNPRHKITKRGQNVTFRCDPISEHNRLYWYRQTLGQGPEFLTYFQNEAQLEKSRLLSDRFSAERPKGSFSTLEIQRTEQGDSAMYLCASSSWTGGGIGELFFGEGSRLTVL.

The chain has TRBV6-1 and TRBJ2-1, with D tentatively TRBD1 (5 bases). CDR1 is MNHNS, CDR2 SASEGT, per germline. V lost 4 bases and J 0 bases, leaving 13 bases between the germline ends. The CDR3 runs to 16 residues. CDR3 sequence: CASSASTEASYNEQFF. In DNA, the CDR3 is TGTGCCAGCAGTGCGTCGACAGAAGCCTCCTACAATGAGCAGTTCTTC.

This CDR3 is CATSDNSLAPYNEQFF. As DNA, the CDR3 is TGTGCCACCAGTGATAATAGCCTAGCCCCCTACAATGAGCAGTTCTTC. The chain employs TRBV24-1 and TRBJ2-1; possible D gene TRBD2, 5 bases. Trimming pared 3 bases from V and 2 bases from J, leaving 13 bases between. Germline CDR1 KGHDR, CDR2 SFDVKD. There are 16 residues in the CDR3.

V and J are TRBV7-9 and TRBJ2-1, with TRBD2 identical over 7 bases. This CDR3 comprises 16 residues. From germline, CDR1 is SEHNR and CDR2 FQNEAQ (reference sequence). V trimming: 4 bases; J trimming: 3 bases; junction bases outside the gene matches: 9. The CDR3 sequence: CASSSRDYPNYNEQFF. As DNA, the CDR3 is TGTGCCAGCAGCTCCCGGGACTATCCTAACTACAATGAGCAGTTCTTC.

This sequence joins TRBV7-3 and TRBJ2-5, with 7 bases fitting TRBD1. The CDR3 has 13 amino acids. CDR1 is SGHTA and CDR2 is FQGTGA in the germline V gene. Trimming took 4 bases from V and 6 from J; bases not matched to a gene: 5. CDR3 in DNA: TGTGCCAGCAGCTCCCAGGGGGAGCAGACCCAGTACTTC. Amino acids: CASSSQGEQTQYF. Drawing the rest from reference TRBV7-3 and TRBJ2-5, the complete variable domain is GAGVSQTPSNKVTEKGKYVELRCDPISGHTALYWYRQSLGQGPEFLIYFQGTGAADDSGLPNDRFFAVRPEGSVSTLKIQRTERGDSAVYLCASSSQGEQTQYFGPGTRLLVL.

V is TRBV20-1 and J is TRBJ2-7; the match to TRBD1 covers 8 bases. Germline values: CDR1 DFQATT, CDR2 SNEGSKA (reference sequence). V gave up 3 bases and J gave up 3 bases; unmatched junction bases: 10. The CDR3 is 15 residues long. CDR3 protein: CSASLFGTGSYEQYF. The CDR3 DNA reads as TGCAGTGCTAGTTTGTTCGGGACAGGAAGCTACGAGCAGTACTTC.

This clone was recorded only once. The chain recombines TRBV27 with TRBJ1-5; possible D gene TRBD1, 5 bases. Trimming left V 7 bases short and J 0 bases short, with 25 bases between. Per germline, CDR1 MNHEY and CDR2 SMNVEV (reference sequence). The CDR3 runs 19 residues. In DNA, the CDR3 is TGTGCCAGCAACCTCGCGGCAGGCTGGGGCCACTATAGCAATCAGCCCCAGCATTTT. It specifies CASNLAAGWGHYSNQPQHF.

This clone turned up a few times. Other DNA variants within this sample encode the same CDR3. The CDR3 sequence: CASSQIGTVYEQYF. For the CDR3, the DNA is TGCGCCAGCAGCCAAATTGGGACAGTCTACGAGCAGTACTTC. The rearrangement links TRBV4-1 to TRBJ2-7; TRBD1 aligns across 7 bases. The junction had 4 bases not matched to a gene; V was cut back by 2 bases and J by 3 bases. This CDR3 has 14 amino acids. Germline CDR1 and CDR2: MGHRA and YSYEKL.

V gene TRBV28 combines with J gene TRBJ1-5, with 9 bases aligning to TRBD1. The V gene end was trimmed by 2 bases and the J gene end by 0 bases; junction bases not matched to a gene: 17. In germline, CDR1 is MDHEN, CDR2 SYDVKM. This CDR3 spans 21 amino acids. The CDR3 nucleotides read TGTGCCAGCAGTTTACCCAATCCGAATTTGACAGGGGGTTATAGCAATCAGCCCCAGCATTTT. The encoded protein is CASSLPNPNLTGGYSNQPQHF.

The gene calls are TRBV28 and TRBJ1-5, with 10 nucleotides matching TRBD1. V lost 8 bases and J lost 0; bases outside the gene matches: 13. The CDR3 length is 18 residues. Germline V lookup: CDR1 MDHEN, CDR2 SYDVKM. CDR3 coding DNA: TGTGCCAGCTCTGCGGGACAGGGGACAAAAGATAGCAATCAGCCCCAGCATTTT. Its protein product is CASSAGQGTKDSNQPQHF.

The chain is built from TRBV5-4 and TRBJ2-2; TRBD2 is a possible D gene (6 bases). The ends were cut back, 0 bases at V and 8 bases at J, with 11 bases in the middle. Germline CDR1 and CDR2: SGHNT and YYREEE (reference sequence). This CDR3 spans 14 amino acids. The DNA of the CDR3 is TGTGCCAGCAGCTTGGTGGGAGGCCCAGGGGAGCTGTTTTTT. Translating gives CASSLVGGPGELFF.

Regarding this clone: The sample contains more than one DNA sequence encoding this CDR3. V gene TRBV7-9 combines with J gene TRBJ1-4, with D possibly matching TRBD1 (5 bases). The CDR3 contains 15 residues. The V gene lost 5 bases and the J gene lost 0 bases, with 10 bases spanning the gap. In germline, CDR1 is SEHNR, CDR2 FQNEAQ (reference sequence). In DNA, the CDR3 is TGTGCCAGCAGCCCAGACAGAGCAACTAATGAAAAACTGTTTTTT. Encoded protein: CASSPDRATNEKLFF.

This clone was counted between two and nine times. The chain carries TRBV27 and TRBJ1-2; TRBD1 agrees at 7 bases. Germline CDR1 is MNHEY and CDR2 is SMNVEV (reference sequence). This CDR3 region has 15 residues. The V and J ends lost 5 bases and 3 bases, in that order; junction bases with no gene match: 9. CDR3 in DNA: TGTGCCAGCAGTCCGGACGGACAGGTCCACTATGGCTACACCTTC. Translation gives CASSPDGQVHYGYTF.

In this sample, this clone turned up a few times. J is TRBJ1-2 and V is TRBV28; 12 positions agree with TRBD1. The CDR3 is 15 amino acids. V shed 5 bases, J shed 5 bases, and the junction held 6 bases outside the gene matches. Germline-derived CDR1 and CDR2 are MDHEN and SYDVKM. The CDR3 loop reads CASSGGTGGGYGYTF. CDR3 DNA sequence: TGTGCCAGCAGTGGGGGGACAGGGGGCGGATATGGCTACACCTTC.

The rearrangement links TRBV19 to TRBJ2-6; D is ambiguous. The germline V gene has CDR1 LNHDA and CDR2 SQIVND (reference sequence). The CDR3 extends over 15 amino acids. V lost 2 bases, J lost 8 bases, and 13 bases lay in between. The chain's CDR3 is CASSIIPARTNVLTF. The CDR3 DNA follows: TGTGCCAGTAGTATAATACCAGCCAGGACCAACGTCCTGACTTTC.

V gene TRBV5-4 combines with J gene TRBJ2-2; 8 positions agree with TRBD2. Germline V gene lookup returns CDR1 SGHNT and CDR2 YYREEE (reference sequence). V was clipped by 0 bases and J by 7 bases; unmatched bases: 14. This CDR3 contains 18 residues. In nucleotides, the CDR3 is TGTGCCAGCAGCTTGGGGACGGCACCCCTAGCGGGCTTCGGGGAGCTGTTTTTT. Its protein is CASSLGTAPLAGFGELFF.